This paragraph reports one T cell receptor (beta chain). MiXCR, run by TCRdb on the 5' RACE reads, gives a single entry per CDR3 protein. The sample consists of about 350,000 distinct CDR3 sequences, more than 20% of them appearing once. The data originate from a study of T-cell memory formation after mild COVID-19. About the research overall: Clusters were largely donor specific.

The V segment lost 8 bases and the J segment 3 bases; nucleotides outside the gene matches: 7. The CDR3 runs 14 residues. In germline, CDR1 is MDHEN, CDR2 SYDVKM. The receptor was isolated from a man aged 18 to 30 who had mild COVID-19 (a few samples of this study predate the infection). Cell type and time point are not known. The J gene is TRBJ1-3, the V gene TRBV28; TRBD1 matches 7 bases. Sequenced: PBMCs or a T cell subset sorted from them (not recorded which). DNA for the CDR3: TGTGCCAGCCGGAGACAGGGCATTGGAAACACCATATATTTT. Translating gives CASRRQGIGNTIYF.